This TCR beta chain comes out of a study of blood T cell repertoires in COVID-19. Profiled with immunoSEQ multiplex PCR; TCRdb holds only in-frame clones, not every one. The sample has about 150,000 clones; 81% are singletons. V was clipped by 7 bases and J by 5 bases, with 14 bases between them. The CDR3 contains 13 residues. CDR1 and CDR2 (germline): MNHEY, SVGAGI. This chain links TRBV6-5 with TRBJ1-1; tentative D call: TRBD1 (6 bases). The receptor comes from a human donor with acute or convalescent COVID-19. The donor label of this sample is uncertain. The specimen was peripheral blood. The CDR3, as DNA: TGTGCCAGCACCATGGGGGGGCATACTGAAGCTTTCTTT. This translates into CASTMGGHTEAFF.